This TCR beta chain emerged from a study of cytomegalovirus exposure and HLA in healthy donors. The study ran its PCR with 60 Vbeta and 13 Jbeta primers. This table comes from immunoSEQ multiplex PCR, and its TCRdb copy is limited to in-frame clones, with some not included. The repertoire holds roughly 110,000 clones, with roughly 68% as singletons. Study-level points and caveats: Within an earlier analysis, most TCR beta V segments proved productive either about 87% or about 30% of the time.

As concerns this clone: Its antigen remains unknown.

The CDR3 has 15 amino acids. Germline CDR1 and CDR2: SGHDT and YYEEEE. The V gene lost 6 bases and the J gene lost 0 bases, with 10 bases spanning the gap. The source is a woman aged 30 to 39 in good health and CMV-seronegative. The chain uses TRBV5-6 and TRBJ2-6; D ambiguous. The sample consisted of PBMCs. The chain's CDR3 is CASTTWASGANVLTF. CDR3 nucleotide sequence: TGTGCCAGCACCACTTGGGCCTCTGGGGCCAACGTCCTGACTTTC.